This T cell receptor beta chain was retrieved from a study of T cells in Graves' hyperthyroidism and ophthalmopathy. Background on the study: Specimen type is peripheral blood, collected at initial diagnosis prior to any treatment.

Researchers took RNA transcripts and amplified the TCR beta CDR3 regions from them. Primed by the HTBI set, a first-round RT-PCR was run on the TCR CDR3. TCRdb fed the multiplex PCR reads into MiXCR, producing one record per CDR3 protein. This table holds a few hundred thousand distinct CDR3 sequences, around 20% found once. This clonotype was detected many times. No antigen is known for it. Study conclusions and caveats: The model's output predicted ophthalmopathy at a median of roughly 6.9 months prior to onset. Blood shared most expanded thyroid clonotypes above 0.001.

The CDR3 loop spans 14 amino acids. Germline lookup yields CDR1 LNHNV and CDR2 YYDKDF (reference sequence). V was clipped by 0 bases and J by 6 bases, with 8 bases between them. Material for sequencing was blood. The chain links TRBV15 to TRBJ2-2, with D unresolved. This TCR came from a man between 18 and 35 years old with Graves' hyperthyroidism. The CDR3 DNA reads as TGTGCCACCAGCAGAGAACCGTTTGCCGGGGAGCTGTTTTTT. Amino acid sequence: CATSREPFAGELFF.